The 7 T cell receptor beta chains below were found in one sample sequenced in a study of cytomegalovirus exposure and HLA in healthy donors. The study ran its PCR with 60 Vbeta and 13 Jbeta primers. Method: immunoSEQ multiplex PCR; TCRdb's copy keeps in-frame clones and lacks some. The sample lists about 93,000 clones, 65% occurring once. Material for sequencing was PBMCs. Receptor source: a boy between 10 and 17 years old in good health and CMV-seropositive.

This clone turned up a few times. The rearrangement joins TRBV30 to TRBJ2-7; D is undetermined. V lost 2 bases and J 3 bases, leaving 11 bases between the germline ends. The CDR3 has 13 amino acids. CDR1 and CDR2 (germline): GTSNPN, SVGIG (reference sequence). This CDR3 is CAWSRRWNYEQYF. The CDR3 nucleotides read TGTGCCTGGAGTCGCAGGTGGAACTACGAGCAGTACTTC.

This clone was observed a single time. The CDR3 reads CASSELLLEQYF. The CDR3 DNA reads as TGTGCCAGCAGTGAACTCTTACTCGAGCAGTACTTC. This chain connects TRBV2 to TRBJ2-7; no clear D gene. V was pared by 2 bases and J by 6 bases, with 8 bases between. This CDR3 spans 12 amino acids. Germline values: CDR1 SNHLY, CDR2 FYNNEI.

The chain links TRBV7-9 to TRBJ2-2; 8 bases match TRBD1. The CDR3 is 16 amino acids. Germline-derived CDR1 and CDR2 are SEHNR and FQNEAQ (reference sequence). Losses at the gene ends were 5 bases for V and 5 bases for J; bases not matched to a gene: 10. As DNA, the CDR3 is TGTGCCAGCAGCCACCCTCGGACAGGGTGGACCGGGGAGCTGTTTTTT. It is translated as CASSHPRTGWTGELFF.

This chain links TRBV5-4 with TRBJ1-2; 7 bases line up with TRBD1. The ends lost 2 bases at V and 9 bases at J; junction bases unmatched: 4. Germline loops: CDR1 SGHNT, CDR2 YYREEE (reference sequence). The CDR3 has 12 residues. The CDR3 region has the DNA TGTGCCAGCAGCTTAGACAGGGCTCGCTACACCTTC. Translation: CASSLDRARYTF.

The CDR3 DNA follows: TGTGCCAGCAGCTTAACAGGGGGGAACACTGAAGCTTTCTTT. Protein sequence: CASSLTGGNTEAFF. The V gene is TRBV7-9, the J gene TRBJ1-1; 8 nucleotides align to TRBD1. The junction had 0 bases not matched to a gene; V was cut back by 2 bases and J by 1 base. The CDR3 has 14 amino acids. CDR1 and CDR2 (germline): SEHNR, FQNEAQ (reference sequence).

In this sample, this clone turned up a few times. The CDR3 bases are TGCGCCAGCACCCCGGAGGCAGGGGGCTGGAACACCGGGGAGCTGTTTTTT. Its translation is CASTPEAGGWNTGELFF. The rearrangement links TRBV5-1 to TRBJ2-2; TRBD1 aligns across 8 bases. CDR3 length equals 17 residues. V gave up 6 bases and J gave up 1 base; unmatched junction bases: 11. CDR1 SGHRS and CDR2 YFSETQ come from the germline V gene.

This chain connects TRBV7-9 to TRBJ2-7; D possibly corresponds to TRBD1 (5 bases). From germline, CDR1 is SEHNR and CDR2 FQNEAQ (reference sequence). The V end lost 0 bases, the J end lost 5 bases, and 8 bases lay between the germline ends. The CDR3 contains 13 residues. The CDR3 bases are TGTGCCAGCAGCTTAGCAGGGGCCCACGAGCAGTACTTC. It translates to CASSLAGAHEQYF.